This TCR beta chain was sequenced during a study of blood T cell repertoires in COVID-19. Study-level information: Acute and convalescent COVID-19 specimens originated in the United States, Italy and Spain. In each case, the material was cDNA or gDNA derived from T cells, B-cell-depleted T cells, or PBMCs.

Original methodology: Estimates of nucleated cell counts were drawn from the amplification of reference gene primers. Sequencing used immunoSEQ multiplex PCR; TCRdb keeps in-frame clones, though not all of them. V, J and clone size are taken as reported in that table, and D and trimming were inferred from the DNA itself. The table lists 200,000 to 250,000 clones, 86% of them singletons. Sequencing was carried out using peripheral blood. The TCR comes from an elderly man with acute or convalescent COVID-19.

The CDR3 loop reads CASAPAGHNEQFF. In DNA form, the CDR3 reads TGTGCCAGCGCGCCAGCGGGTCACAATGAGCAGTTCTTC. The gene calls are TRBV7-9 and TRBJ2-1; TRBD2 might be the D (6 bases). This CDR3 spans 13 amino acids. The germline gives CDR1 SEHNR, CDR2 FQNEAQ (reference sequence). The ends were cut back, 8 bases at V and 5 bases at J, with 13 bases in the middle.